This TCR beta chain was recorded in a study of T cell responses to AZD1222 COVID-19 vaccine. Study outcomes and limitations: It should be noted that donors were predominantly white British and more often female, and clonal diversity was possibly underestimated.

Method: immunoSEQ multiplex PCR; TCRdb's copy keeps in-frame clones and lacks some. The data show 150,000 or so clones, 80% to 90% seen once. About this clone: Its specificity is not known.

This CDR3 region has 15 residues. V lost 1 base, J lost 0 bases, and 9 bases lay in between. The germline V gene encodes CDR1 LGHDT and CDR2 YNNKEL (reference sequence). The sample here was peripheral blood, taken on day 0 of AZD1222 vaccination. This clonotype was obtained from an adult in good health. The J gene is TRBJ1-2, the V gene TRBV3-1 (or the pseudogene TRBV3-2); possibly TRBD1 for D (5 bases). The CDR3 DNA is TGTGCCAGCAGCCAAGTACAGGCCCCTAACTATGGCTACACCTTC. It encodes CASSQVQAPNYGYTF.